The entry below describes one T cell receptor (beta chain). The V and J ends lost 3 bases and 6 bases respectively, with 6 bases between them. The germline gives CDR1 ENHRY, CDR2 SYGVKD. This CDR3 comprises 12 residues. This sample is part of a study of T-cell memory formation after mild COVID-19. TCRdb recomputed calls from the 5' RACE reads with MiXCR, one row per CDR3 protein. The data show about 150,000 distinct CDR3 sequences, with 19% seen just once and over 2% held by the top ten. This TCR derives from an adult woman who had mild COVID-19 (a few samples of this study predate the infection). Cell type and time point are not known. This rearrangement joins TRBV10-3 to TRBJ2-1; D gene uncertain. Sequencing was carried out using PBMCs or a T cell subset sorted from them (not recorded which). Here the CDR3 reads CAISDVSNEQFF. The CDR3 DNA follows: TGTGCCATCAGTGATGTAAGCAATGAGCAGTTCTTC.